Here is one T cell receptor (beta chain) with its context. The antigen it recognizes is unknown. No quality values exist for individual bases; no much larger clone is one base distant. This entry comes from a study of blood T cell repertoires in COVID-19 (dated by TCRdb to the early 2020s). Broadly, across the study: The collaborator samples originated in the United States, Italy and Spain and spanned the acute and convalescent phases of COVID-19. The prospective study material was composed of cDNA or gDNA derived from T cells, B-cell-depleted T cells, or PBMCs. The samples were drawn from the first 160 participants of the ongoing ImmuneRACE study and from some 1,300 subjects provided by 6 global collaborators. Where available, HLA class I and class II types were taken from metadata supplied by the sample provider and were not determined by assay-based typing. Subjects who had been exposed to COVID-19, were actively infected with it, or had recovered from it provided the deeply sampled blood TCRbeta repertoires that made up the dataset. The repertoires were made available in a free public database intended to serve as a resource for research on the immune response to SARS-CoV-2. Sample metadata almost always included a de-identified subject ID, COVID-19 status, age in years and sex. Results the study describes overall, beyond this receptor: How much clinical and demographic metadata was included differed by source and by participant, and the metadata was provided uncurated.

The immunoSEQ Assay, a bias-controlled multiplex PCR, was used to amplify TCRbeta CDR3 regions from genomic DNA. In the original analysis: Within the assay, amplification of reference gene primers was used to estimate how many nucleated cells each sample contained. Sequence reads were collapsed and filtered to measure the absolute abundance of every unique TCRbeta CDR3 rearrangement. For each sample, productive Simpson clonality was calculated by taking the square root of Simpson's diversity index across productive rearrangements. Sourced from immuneACCESS, this table was stored by TCRdb with only in-frame sequences that have V and J called. A share of the clones is absent; for the studies checked, an unresolved V gene accounts for under half, and the remainder has no known explanation. That table furnishes V, J and clone size, whereas the DNA furnished D and trimming. This sample holds around 300,000 clones; around 86% were observed only once. The top ten clonotypes cover roughly 3% of the sample.

Enrolling through a virtual design, the prospective study's participants ranged in age from roughly 18 to 89 years and lived across roughly 23 United States geographic areas. Cohort assignment in the prospective study relied on participant-reported clinical history from a screening survey and a study questionnaire. For ImmuneRACE Cohort 3, a participant was defined as recovered based on two consecutive negative NP/OP PCR tests, clearance by a healthcare professional, or resolution of symptoms. Mobile phlebotomists in the prospective study collected whole blood, serum and a nasopharyngeal or oropharyngeal swab from every participant. Over a 2-month period, participants in the prospective study had the option of providing additional blood draws and questionnaires. Before DNA extraction, prospective study blood samples were shipped either frozen or at room temperature. CDR1 SGHRS and CDR2 YFSETQ were looked up in the germline V gene. Relative to germline, V is 0 bases shorter and J is 8 bases shorter, with 17 bases between their ends. From its cysteine to its phenylalanine, the CDR3 spans 15 amino acids. Only the CDR3 portion is preserved as DNA: 45 bases, with reading frame beginning at the first base.

In this chain, TRBV5-1 is recombined with TRBJ1-2; the D gene identity is not certain. This sequence was found in a woman between 18 and 30 years old who had recovered from COVID-19. Sequencing input: PBMCs or T cells enriched from blood (not recorded which). The DNA sequence is TGCGCCAGCAGCTTGGCTGGCACCTCGGGTTGGGGCTACACCTTC. Its translation reads: CASSLAGTSGWGYTF. Where the CDR3 stops, the reference TRBV5-1 and TRBJ1-2 genes take over; the full variable domain is KAGVTQTPRYLIKTRGQQVTLSCSPISGHRSVSWYQQTPGQGLQFLFEYFSETQRNKGNFPGRFSGRQFSNSRSEMNVSTLELGDSALYLCASSLAGTSGWGYTFGSGTRLTVV.